The 16 T cell receptor beta chains in this list originate from one sample, sequenced in a study of Graves' ophthalmopathy and Graves' hyperthyroidism. RNA transcripts served as template for amplifying TCR beta CDR3 sequences. Investigators did first-round RT-PCR with HTBI primers, then second-round multiplex PCR. MiXCR, applied by TCRdb to the multiplex PCR reads, yields one record per CDR3 protein. The sample lists fewer than 650,000 distinct CDR3 sequences, 22% seen once, with approximately 6.5% in the top ten. Sequenced material: peripheral blood. These TCRs come from a woman between 18 and 29 years old with stable Graves' hyperthyroidism. Some clones in this sample may be carry-over from other donors' samples.

Only a few counts were recorded for this clonotype. The chain carries TRBV12-3 or TRBV12-4 and TRBJ1-2; D is unclear. The CDR3 spans 14 residues. V was shortened by 5 bases and J by 8 bases, with 18 bases between the two germline ends. CDR3 region: CASSPITGSWGYTF. DNA of the CDR3: TGTGCCAGCAGTCCAATAACGGGTTCTTGGGGCTACACCTTC.

This clonotype was detected many times. The rearrangement uses TRBV10-3 and TRBJ2-7, with a tentative D call TRBD1 (5 bases). From germline, CDR1 is ENHRY and CDR2 SYGVKD. CDR3 length equals 15 residues. V gave up 0 bases and J gave up 3 bases, with 12 bases separating them. The CDR3 loop is CAISESQVQNYEQYF. CDR3 bases: TGTGCCATCAGTGAGTCACAGGTCCAAAACTACGAGCAGTACTTC.

The chain uses TRBV6-4 and TRBJ2-5; TRBD1 is a possible D gene (6 bases). The germline V and J ends were trimmed by 6 bases and 6 bases, with 14 bases remaining between them. This CDR3 has 13 amino acids. Germline-derived CDR1 and CDR2 are MRHNA and SNTAGT. The CDR3 nucleotides read TGTGCCAGCAGCCGGGACATCAATAAGACCCAGTACTTC. Its translation is CASSRDINKTQYF.

There are many counts of this clonotype. CDR3 in DNA: TGTGCCATCAGTGAGTCTCCTAAAGGGGCGTCTCCCGGGGAGCTGTTTTTT. This encodes CAISESPKGASPGELFF. J is TRBJ2-2 and V is TRBV10-3, with D perhaps TRBD1 (5 bases). This CDR3 contains 17 residues. The V gene's germline CDR1 is ENHRY and CDR2 SYGVKD. V lost 0 bases to trimming and J lost 6 bases, with 17 bases between them.

This clonotype was seen repeatedly, ten times or more. The DNA of the CDR3 is TGTGCCAGCAGCTTCGGGTTGGGCACTGAAGCTTTCTTT. Translated: CASSFGLGTEAFF. V gene TRBV7-3 combines with J gene TRBJ1-1; no definite D call. Germline CDR1 is SGHTA and CDR2 is FQGTGA. Trimming took 3 bases from V and 4 from J, leaving 9 bases between them. The CDR3 consists of 13 residues. The variable domain in full, with the rest retrieved from reference TRBV7-3 and TRBJ1-1, is GAGVSQTPSNKVTEKGKYVELRCDPISGHTALYWYRQSLGQGPEFLIYFQGTGAADDSGLPNDRFFAVRPEGSVSTLKIQRTERGDSAVYLCASSFGLGTEAFFGQGTRLTVV.

This clonotype was seen ten or more times. The V and J genes are TRBV5-5 and TRBJ1-5; 7 bases line up with TRBD1. The ends lost 2 bases at V and 5 bases at J; junction bases unmatched: 4. CDR1 and CDR2 from the germline V gene are SGHKS and YYEKEE (reference sequence). CDR3 size: 14 residues. DNA for the CDR3: TGTGCCAGCAGCTTAGGACAGGCCTATCAGCCCCAGCATTTT. Translated, it gives CASSLGQAYQPQHF.

The rearrangement links TRBV6-2 or TRBV6-3 to TRBJ2-2; 8 bases line up with TRBD2. V lost 5 bases to trimming and J lost 4 bases; unmatched junction nucleotides: 12. The germline V gene has CDR1 MNHEY and CDR2 SVGEGT. This CDR3 is built from 17 residues. The CDR3 protein is CASSNPSGGRITGELFF. As DNA, the CDR3 is TGTGCCAGCAGTAACCCCTCGGGCGGGAGGATCACCGGGGAGCTGTTTTTT.

This clonotype was observed a handful of times. The chain employs TRBV12-5 and TRBJ2-2; TRBD2 aligns across 9 bases. This CDR3 comprises 18 residues. V gave up 0 bases and J gave up 2 bases; unmatched junction bases: 7. Germline CDR1 reads LGHNT; CDR2 reads FRNRAP. CDR3 sequence (DNA): TGTGCTAGTGGTTTGGTAATTAGCGGGGGCCGAAACACCGGGGAGCTGTTTTTT. Its translation: CASGLVISGGRNTGELFF.

V and J are TRBV16 and TRBJ2-1, with TRBD1 matching 9 bases. The CDR3 consists of 17 residues. Per the germline V gene, CDR1 is KGHSY and CDR2 is FQNENV. V shed 4 bases and J 3 bases; nucleotides not matched to a gene: 10. The CDR3: CASSLTQGQGDYNEQFF. The CDR3 bases are TGTGCCAGCAGCCTCACTCAGGGACAGGGTGACTACAATGAGCAGTTCTTC. Full variable domain (outside the CDR3, taken from reference TRBV16 and TRBJ2-1): GEEVAQTPKHLVRGEGQKAKLYCAPIKGHSYVFWYQQVLKNEFKFLISFQNENVFDETGMPKERFSAKCLPNSPCSLEIQATKLEDSAVYFCASSLTQGQGDYNEQFFGPGTRLTVL.

V usage is TRBV28 and J usage is TRBJ1-3; the D is unclear. CDR1 and CDR2 from the germline V gene are MDHEN and SYDVKM. The CDR3 consists of 16 residues. V lost 5 bases and J 1 base, leaving 15 bases between the germline ends. The DNA for the CDR3 is TGTGCCAGCAGTCTGGATTACTTCAAGTCTGGAAACACCATATATTTT. Protein sequence: CASSLDYFKSGNTIYF.

CDR3 DNA: TGCAGTGCTAGAGATGAAAGGGGTAACACTGAAGCTTTCTTT. Its protein is CSARDERGNTEAFF. The chain couples TRBV20-1 to TRBJ1-1; possible D gene TRBD1, 5 bases. V lost 0 bases, J lost 2 bases, and 10 bases lay in between. Germline assignment: CDR1 DFQATT and CDR2 SNEGSKA (reference sequence). This CDR3 contains 14 residues.

Many counts were recorded for this clonotype. The chain combines TRBV15 with TRBJ2-6; unclear D gene. CDR1 LNHNV and CDR2 YYDKDF come from the germline V gene (reference sequence). Trimming pared 1 base from V and 1 base from J, leaving 14 bases between. The CDR3 spans 18 residues. CDR3 DNA sequence: TGTGCCACCAGCAGAGGTCGGGTGGTCGGATCTGGGGCCAACGTCCTGACTTTC. It codes for CATSRGRVVGSGANVLTF.

This clonotype was counted a few times. The chain couples TRBV29-1 to TRBJ2-2; 10 bases agree with TRBD1. V shed 6 bases, J shed 5 bases, and the junction held 6 bases outside the gene matches. This CDR3 comprises 14 residues. The germline gives CDR1 SQVTM, CDR2 ANQGSEA. This CDR3 is CSVVDRGLTGELFF. The CDR3 DNA is TGCAGCGTGGTGGACAGGGGGTTGACCGGGGAGCTGTTTTTT.

The chain carries TRBV2 and TRBJ2-7; 12 nucleotides line up with TRBD2. The V gene's germline CDR1 is SNHLY and CDR2 FYNNEI. This CDR3 is 16 amino acids long. Germline trimming cut 3 bases from V and 1 base from J; bases unmatched to any gene: 4. The CDR3 spells CASSDPLAGGSYEQYF. CDR3 nucleotide sequence: TGTGCCAGCAGTGACCCACTAGCGGGGGGTTCCTACGAGCAGTACTTC.

This clonotype was found a few times. At one end, the junction sequence differs from germline, possibly due to a read error. V and J are TRBV25-1 and TRBJ2-5, with D possibly matching TRBD2 (6 bases). The germline gives CDR1 MGHDK, CDR2 SYGVNS. The CDR3 contains 13 residues. The CDR3 sequence is CASSEQLGGTQYF. The CDR3 DNA sequence: TGTGCCAGCAGTGAGCAGTTAGGAGGGACCCAGTATTTC.

This sequence joins TRBV28 and TRBJ2-7; D gene unclear. The V gene lost 2 bases and the J gene lost 2 bases, with 7 bases spanning the gap. CDR3 length: 13 residues. Germline V gives CDR1 MDHEN, CDR2 SYDVKM. This CDR3 reads CASSLVTPYEQYF. The DNA of the CDR3 is TGTGCCAGCAGTTTAGTAACCCCCTACGAGCAGTACTTC.